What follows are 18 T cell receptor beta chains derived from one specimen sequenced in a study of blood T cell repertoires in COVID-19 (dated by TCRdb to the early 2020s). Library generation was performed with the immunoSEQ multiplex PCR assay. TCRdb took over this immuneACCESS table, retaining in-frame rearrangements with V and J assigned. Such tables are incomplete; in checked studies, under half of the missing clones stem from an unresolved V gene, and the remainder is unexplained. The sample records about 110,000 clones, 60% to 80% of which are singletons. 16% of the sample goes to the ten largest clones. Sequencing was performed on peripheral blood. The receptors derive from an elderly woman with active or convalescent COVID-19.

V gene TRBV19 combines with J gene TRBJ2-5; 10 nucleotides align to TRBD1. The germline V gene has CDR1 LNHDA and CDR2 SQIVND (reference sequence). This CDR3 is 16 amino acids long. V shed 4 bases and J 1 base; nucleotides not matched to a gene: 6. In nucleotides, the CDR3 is TGTGCCAGTAGTAGAGCCCGGGACAGGGGCCAAGAGACCCAGTACTTC. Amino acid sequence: CASSRARDRGQETQYF. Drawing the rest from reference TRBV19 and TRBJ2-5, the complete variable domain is DGGITQSPKYLFRKEGQNVTLSCEQNLNHDAMYWYRQDPGQGLRLIYYSQIVNDFQKGDIAEGYSVSREKKESFPLTVTSAQKNPTAFYLCASSRARDRGQETQYFGPGTRLLVL.

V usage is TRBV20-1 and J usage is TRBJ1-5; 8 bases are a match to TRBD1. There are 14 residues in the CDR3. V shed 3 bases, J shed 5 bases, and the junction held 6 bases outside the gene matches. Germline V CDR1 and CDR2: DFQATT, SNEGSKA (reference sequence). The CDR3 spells CSASRIRGHQPQHF. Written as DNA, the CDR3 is TGCAGTGCTAGTCGTATCAGGGGGCATCAGCCCCAGCATTTT.

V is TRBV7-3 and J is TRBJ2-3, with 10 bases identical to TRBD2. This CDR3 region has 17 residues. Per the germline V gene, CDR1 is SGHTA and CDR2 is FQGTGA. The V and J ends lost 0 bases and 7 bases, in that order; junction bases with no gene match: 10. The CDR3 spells CASSLTSASGGVYTQYF. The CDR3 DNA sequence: TGTGCCAGCAGCTTAACGTCGGCTAGCGGGGGAGTATATACGCAGTATTTT.

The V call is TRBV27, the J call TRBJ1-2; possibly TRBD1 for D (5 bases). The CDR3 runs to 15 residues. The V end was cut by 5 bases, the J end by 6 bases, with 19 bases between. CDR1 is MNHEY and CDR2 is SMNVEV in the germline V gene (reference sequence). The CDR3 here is CASSPNPPRADGYTF. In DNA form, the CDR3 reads TGTGCCAGCAGTCCAAACCCGCCCAGGGCGGATGGCTACACCTTC.

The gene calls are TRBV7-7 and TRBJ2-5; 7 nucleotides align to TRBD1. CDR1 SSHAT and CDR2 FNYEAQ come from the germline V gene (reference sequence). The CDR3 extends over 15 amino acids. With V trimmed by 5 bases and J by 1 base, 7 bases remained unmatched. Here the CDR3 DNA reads TGTGCCAGCAGCCGCGACAGGGAACCCCAAGAGACCCAGTACTTC. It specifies CASSRDREPQETQYF.

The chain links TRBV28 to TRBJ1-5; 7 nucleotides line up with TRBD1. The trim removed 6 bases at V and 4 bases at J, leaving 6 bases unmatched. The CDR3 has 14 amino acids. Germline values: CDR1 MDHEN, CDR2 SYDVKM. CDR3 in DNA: TGTGCCAGCAGGGTACAGGGGATTAATCAGCCCCAGCATTTT. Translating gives CASRVQGINQPQHF.

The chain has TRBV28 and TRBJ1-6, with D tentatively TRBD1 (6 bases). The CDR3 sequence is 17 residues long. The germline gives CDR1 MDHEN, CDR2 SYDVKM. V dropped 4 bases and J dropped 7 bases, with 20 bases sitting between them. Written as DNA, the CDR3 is TGTGCCAGCAGTTCTTACAGGGTTTGGTTTCGGAATTCACCCCTCCACTTT. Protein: CASSSYRVWFRNSPLHF.

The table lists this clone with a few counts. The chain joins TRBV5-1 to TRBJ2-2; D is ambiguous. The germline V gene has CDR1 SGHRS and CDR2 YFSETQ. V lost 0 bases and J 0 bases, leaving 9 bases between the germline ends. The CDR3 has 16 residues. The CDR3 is CASSLAQRSNTGELFF. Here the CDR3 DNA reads TGCGCCAGCAGCTTGGCCCAGAGGTCGAACACCGGGGAGCTGTTTTTT.

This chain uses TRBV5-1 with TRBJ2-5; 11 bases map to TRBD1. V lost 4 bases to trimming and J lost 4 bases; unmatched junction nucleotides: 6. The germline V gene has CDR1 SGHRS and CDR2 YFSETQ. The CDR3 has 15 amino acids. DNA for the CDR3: TGCGCCAGCAGCACCGGACAGGGGGCACGAGAGACCCAGTACTTC. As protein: CASSTGQGARETQYF.

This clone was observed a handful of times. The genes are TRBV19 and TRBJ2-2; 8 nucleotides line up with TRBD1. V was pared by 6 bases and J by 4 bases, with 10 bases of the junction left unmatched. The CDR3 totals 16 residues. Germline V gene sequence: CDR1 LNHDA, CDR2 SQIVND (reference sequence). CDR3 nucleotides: TGTGCCAGTAGGGGTCGAGGACAGGGAGGCACCGGGGAGCTGTTTTTT. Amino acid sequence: CASRGRGQGGTGELFF.

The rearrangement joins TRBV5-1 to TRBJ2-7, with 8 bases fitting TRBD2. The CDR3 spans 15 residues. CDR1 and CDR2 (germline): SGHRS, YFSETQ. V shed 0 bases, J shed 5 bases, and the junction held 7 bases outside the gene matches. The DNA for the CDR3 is TGCGCCAGCAGCTTGGGGGTCGGGAGGGCCAACGAGCAGTACTTC. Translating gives CASSLGVGRANEQYF.

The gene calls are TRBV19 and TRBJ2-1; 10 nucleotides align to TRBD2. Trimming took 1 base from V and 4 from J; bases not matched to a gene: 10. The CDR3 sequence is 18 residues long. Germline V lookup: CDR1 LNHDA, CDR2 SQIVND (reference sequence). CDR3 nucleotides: TGTGCCAGTAGTATAGCCCACCTAGCGGGAGCGGGGTACAATGAGCAGTTCTTC. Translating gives CASSIAHLAGAGYNEQFF. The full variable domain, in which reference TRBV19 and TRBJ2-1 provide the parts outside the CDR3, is DGGITQSPKYLFRKEGQNVTLSCEQNLNHDAMYWYRQDPGQGLRLIYYSQIVNDFQKGDIAEGYSVSREKKESFPLTVTSAQKNPTAFYLCASSIAHLAGAGYNEQFFGPGTRLTVL.

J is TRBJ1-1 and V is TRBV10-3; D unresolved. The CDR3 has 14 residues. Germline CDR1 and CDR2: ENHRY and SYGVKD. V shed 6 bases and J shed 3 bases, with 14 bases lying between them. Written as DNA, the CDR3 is TGTGCCATCAGGAGGGAAAATGGAGACACTGAAGCTTTCTTT. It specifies CAIRRENGDTEAFF.

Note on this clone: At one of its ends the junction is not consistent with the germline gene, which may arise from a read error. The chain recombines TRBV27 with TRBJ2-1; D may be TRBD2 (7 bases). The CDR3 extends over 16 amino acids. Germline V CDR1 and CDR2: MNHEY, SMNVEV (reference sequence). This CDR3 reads CASTLNREGPYNEQFF. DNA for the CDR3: TGTGCCAGCACTTTAAACAGGGAGGGGCCCTACAATGAGCAGTTCTTC.

The DNA for the CDR3 is TGTGCCAGTAGTGACGGGACAGGGCGAAATGAAAAACTGTTTTTT. Amino acids: CASSDGTGRNEKLFF. The chain links TRBV19 to TRBJ1-4; TRBD1 aligns across 9 bases. The CDR3 contains 15 residues. The junction had 6 bases not matched to a gene; V was cut back by 5 bases and J by 5 bases. CDR1 is LNHDA and CDR2 is SQIVND in the germline V gene (reference sequence).

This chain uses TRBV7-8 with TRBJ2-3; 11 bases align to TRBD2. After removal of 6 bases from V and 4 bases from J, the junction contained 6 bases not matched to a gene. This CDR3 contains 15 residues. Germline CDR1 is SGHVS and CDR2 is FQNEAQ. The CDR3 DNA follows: TGTGCCAGCAGTTCAACTAGCGGGAGTTCAGATACGCAGTATTTT. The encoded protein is CASSSTSGSSDTQYF.

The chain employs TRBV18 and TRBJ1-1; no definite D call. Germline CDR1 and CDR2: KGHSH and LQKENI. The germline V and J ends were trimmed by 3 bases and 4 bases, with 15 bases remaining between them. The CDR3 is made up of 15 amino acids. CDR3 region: CASSPPGFLVTEAFF. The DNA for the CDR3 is TGTGCCAGCTCACCCCCCGGGTTTCTCGTCACTGAAGCTTTCTTT.

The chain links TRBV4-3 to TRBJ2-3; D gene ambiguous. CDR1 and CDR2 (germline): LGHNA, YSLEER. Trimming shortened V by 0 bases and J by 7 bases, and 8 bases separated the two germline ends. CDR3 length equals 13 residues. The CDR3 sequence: CASSQDRTYTQYF. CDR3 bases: TGCGCCAGCAGCCAAGATCGAACTTATACGCAGTATTTT.